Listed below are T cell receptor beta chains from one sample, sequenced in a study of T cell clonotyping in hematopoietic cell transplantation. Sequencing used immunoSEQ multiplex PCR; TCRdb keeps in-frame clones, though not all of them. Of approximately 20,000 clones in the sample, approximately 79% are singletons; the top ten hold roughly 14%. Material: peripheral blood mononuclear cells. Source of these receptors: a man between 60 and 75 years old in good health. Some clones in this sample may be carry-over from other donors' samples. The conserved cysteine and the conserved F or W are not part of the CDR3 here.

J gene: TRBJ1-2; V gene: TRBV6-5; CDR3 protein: ASRNRGFGYT
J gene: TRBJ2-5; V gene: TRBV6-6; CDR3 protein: ASSYEASQETQY
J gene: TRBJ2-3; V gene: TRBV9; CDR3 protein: ASSVLGTDTQY
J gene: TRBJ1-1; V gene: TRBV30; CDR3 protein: AWGDGPEAF
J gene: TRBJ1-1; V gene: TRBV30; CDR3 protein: AWSLSPNTEAF
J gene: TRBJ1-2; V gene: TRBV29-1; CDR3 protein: SVDVDRAGGYT
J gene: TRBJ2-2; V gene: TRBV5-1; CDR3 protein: ASSRGGRLTTNTGELF
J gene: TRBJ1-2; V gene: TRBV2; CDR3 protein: ASGQAGDYGYT
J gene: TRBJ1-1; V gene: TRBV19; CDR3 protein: ASSMRVTGMNTEAF
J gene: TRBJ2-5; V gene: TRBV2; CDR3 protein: ASSEYGASGRGTQY
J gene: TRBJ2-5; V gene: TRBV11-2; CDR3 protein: ASSLRGLAQETQY
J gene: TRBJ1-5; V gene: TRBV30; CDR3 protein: AWSIGHSQPQH